This is a list of T cell receptor beta chains from one sample in a study of cytomegalovirus exposure and HLA in healthy donors. Repertoires were generated with immunoSEQ multiplex PCR, while TCRdb's copy carries only in-frame clones and drops some. The data hold 150,000 to 200,000 clones, with approximately 80% observed a single time. Material: PBMCs. Receptor source: a man younger than 45 in good health and CMV-seropositive. Each CDR3 is given with its conserved first and last residue. D genes are given only for firm matches. Clone size appears in some rows only: once, few, many, or a class for an expanded clone.

J: TRBJ1-5; D: TRBD1; size: few; V: TRBV28; CDR3: CASSGGQGARQPQHF; DNA: TGTGCCAGCAGTGGGGGACAGGGGGCTCGTCAGCCCCAGCATTTT
J: TRBJ1-2; D: TRBD1; size: .; V: TRBV10-3; CDR3: CASRDSANYGYTF; DNA: TGTGCCTCAAGGGACAGTGCTAACTATGGCTACACCTTC
J: TRBJ1-5; D: .; size: .; V: TRBV27; CDR3: CASSFIGGLNQPQHF; DNA: TGTGCCAGCAGTTTTATCGGGGGATTAAATCAGCCCCAGCATTTT
J: TRBJ2-5; D: .; size: .; V: TRBV18; CDR3: CASSRGGLETQYF; DNA: TGTGCCAGCTCAAGGGGGGGCTTGGAGACCCAGTACTTC
J: TRBJ1-2; D: TRBD1; size: .; V: TRBV5-6; CDR3: CASSPMDRGGGYTF; DNA: TGTGCCAGCAGCCCGATGGACAGGGGAGGTGGCTACACCTTC
J: TRBJ2-7; D: .; size: .; V: TRBV19; CDR3: CASSEGLRAYEQYF; DNA: TGTGCCAGTAGTGAGGGTCTTAGGGCCTACGAGCAGTACTTC
J: TRBJ2-7; D: TRBD1; size: .; V: TRBV5-6; CDR3: CASSSRDRGSYEQYF; DNA: TGTGCCAGCAGCTCGCGAGACAGGGGTTCCTACGAGCAGTACTTC
J: TRBJ1-6; D: .; size: .; V: TRBV30; CDR3: CAWKATATYNSPLHF; DNA: TGTGCCTGGAAAGCGACAGCGACCTATAATTCACCCCTCCACTTT
J: TRBJ2-7; D: .; size: few; V: TRBV7-3; CDR3: CASSLVGGLTYEQYF; DNA: TGTGCCAGCAGCTTAGTGGGGGGGCTCACCTACGAGCAGTACTTC
J: TRBJ1-4; D: TRBD1; size: .; V: TRBV27; CDR3: CASSPEIDRVTNEKLFF; DNA: TGTGCCAGCAGTCCCGAGATTGACAGGGTCACTAATGAAAAACTGTTTTTT
J: TRBJ1-4; D: .; size: .; V: TRBV29-1; CDR3: CSVVRVDQPYEKLFF; DNA: TGCAGCGTGGTCCGGGTCGACCAGCCCTATGAAAAACTGTTTTTT
J: TRBJ1-6; D: .; size: once; V: TRBV9; CDR3: CASSVGRLNSPLHF; DNA: TGTGCCAGCAGCGTAGGCAGGTTGAATTCACCCCTCCACTTT
J: TRBJ2-7; D: TRBD1; size: few; V: TRBV7-2; CDR3: CASIDRASYEQYF; DNA: TGTGCCAGCATCGACAGGGCTTCCTACGAGCAGTACTTC
J: TRBJ1-4; D: TRBD1; size: .; V: TRBV28; CDR3: CASSRQGVDGKLFF; DNA: TGTGCCAGCAGTCGACAGGGGGTAGACGGAAAACTGTTTTTT
J: TRBJ1-1; D: .; size: few; V: TRBV7-2; CDR3: CASSLGFQGTSEAFF; DNA: TGTGCCAGCAGCTTAGGTTTCCAGGGAACCTCTGAAGCTTTCTTT
J: TRBJ1-1; D: .; size: once; V: TRBV27; CDR3: CASSWGVDTEAFF; DNA: TGTGCCAGCAGCTGGGGGGTGGACACTGAAGCTTTCTTT
J: TRBJ2-7; D: .; size: .; V: TRBV9; CDR3: CASSPAGYEQYF; DNA: TGTGCCAGCAGCCCCGCCGGCTACGAGCAGTACTTC
J: TRBJ2-1; D: TRBD1; size: .; V: TRBV19; CDR3: CASRTGTETSNEQFF; DNA: TGTGCCAGTAGAACCGGGACAGAAACGAGCAATGAGCAGTTCTTC
J: TRBJ2-5; D: TRBD1; size: few; V: TRBV7-2; CDR3: CASSQGTAQETQYF; DNA: TGTGCCAGCAGCCAAGGGACAGCCCAAGAGACCCAGTACTTC
J: TRBJ2-1; D: TRBD1; size: .; V: TRBV4-2; CDR3: CASSQAGTGWNEQFF; DNA: TGTGCCAGCAGCCAAGCCGGGACAGGGTGGAATGAGCAGTTCTTC
J: TRBJ1-2; D: TRBD1; size: .; V: TRBV18; CDR3: CASSPKLTGDGDGYTF; DNA: TGTGCCAGCTCACCAAAGCTGACAGGGGATGGGGATGGCTACACCTTC
J: TRBJ2-3; D: .; size: .; V: TRBV30; CDR3: CAWTAGADTQYF; DNA: TGTGCCTGGACAGCAGGGGCAGATACGCAGTATTTT
J: TRBJ1-4; D: .; size: .; V: TRBV21-1; CDR3: CASSGPGQSATNEKLFF; DNA: TGTGCCAGCAGCGGACCGGGACAGTCCGCAACTAATGAAAAACTGTTTTTT
J: TRBJ2-3; D: TRBD1; size: .; V: TRBV10-1; CDR3: CASSRRTGDTDTQYF; DNA: TGCGCCAGCAGCCGCAGGACAGGGGACACAGATACGCAGTATTTT
J: TRBJ1-5; D: .; size: .; V: TRBV5-4; CDR3: CASSLTGSGQPQHF; DNA: TGTGCCAGCAGCTTGACAGGGTCGGGACAGCCCCAGCATTTT
J: TRBJ1-1; D: .; size: .; V: TRBV5-4; CDR3: CASSGPWEPNTEAFF; DNA: TGTGCCAGCAGCGGGCCCTGGGAGCCGAACACTGAAGCTTTCTTT
J: TRBJ1-1; D: TRBD1; size: .; V: TRBV9; CDR3: CASSPKGTDFSEAFF; DNA: TGTGCCAGCAGCCCCAAGGGGACAGATTTCTCTGAAGCTTTCTTT
J: TRBJ2-1; D: TRBD1; size: .; V: TRBV7-6; CDR3: CATTRDRGRREQFF; DNA: TGTGCCACTACTCGGGACAGGGGGCGAAGAGAGCAGTTCTTC
J: TRBJ1-3; D: .; size: few; V: TRBV19; CDR3: CASSAGAHSGNTIYF; DNA: TGTGCCAGTAGTGCGGGGGCCCACTCTGGAAACACCATATATTTT
J: TRBJ1-6; D: .; size: .; V: TRBV30; CDR3: CAWSSNRPGSPLHF; DNA: TGTGCCTGGAGTAGTAACCGACCAGGTTCACCCCTCCACTTT
J: TRBJ2-5; D: .; size: .; V: TRBV28; CDR3: CASSQGGHKETQYF; DNA: TGTGCCAGCAGCCAGGGGGGACACAAAGAGACCCAGTACTTC
J: TRBJ2-1; D: TRBD2; size: .; V: TRBV2; CDR3: CASSENPLRTRVDEQFF; DNA: TGTGCCAGCAGCGAAAACCCCCTCCGGACTAGAGTAGATGAGCAGTTCTTC
J: TRBJ2-1; D: .; size: .; V: TRBV5-6; CDR3: CASSLDQGTEQFF; DNA: TGTGCCAGCAGCTTGGACCAGGGGACTGAGCAGTTCTTC
J: TRBJ2-3; D: TRBD2; size: .; V: TRBV5-4; CDR3: CASSPSPGLAGGRDTQYF; DNA: TGTGCCAGCAGCCCTTCTCCTGGACTAGCGGGGGGGAGGGATACGCAGTATTTT
J: TRBJ2-1; D: TRBD1; size: .; V: TRBV7-3; CDR3: CASSISGTDVNEQFF; DNA: TGTGCCAGCAGCATCTCCGGGACAGACGTCAATGAGCAGTTCTTC
J: TRBJ2-5; D: .; size: .; V: TRBV11-3; CDR3: CASSLTGEETQYF; DNA: TGTGCCAGCAGCTTAACGGGGGAAGAGACCCAGTACTTC
J: TRBJ1-2; D: .; size: .; V: TRBV25-1; CDR3: CASSVDKYNYGYTF; DNA: TGTGCCAGCAGTGTGGACAAATATAACTATGGCTACACCTTC
J: TRBJ1-6; D: TRBD1; size: .; V: TRBV2; CDR3: CASSPWTGNNSPLHF; DNA: TGTGCCAGCAGCCCCTGGACAGGGAATAATTCACCCCTCCACTTT
J: TRBJ1-6; D: TRBD1; size: .; V: TRBV7-2; CDR3: CASSKRDRVAPLHF; DNA: TGTGCCAGCAGCAAAAGGGACAGGGTTGCACCCCTCCACTTT
J: TRBJ2-1; D: .; size: .; V: TRBV5-1; CDR3: CASNPIQTGDNEQFF; DNA: TGCGCCAGCAACCCTATTCAGACGGGGGACAATGAGCAGTTCTTC
J: TRBJ2-5; D: TRBD2; size: .; V: TRBV7-9; CDR3: CASSLASLAGGLGETQYF; DNA: TGTGCCAGCAGCTTAGCAAGCCTAGCGGGGGGGCTCGGAGAGACCCAGTACTTC
J: TRBJ2-3; D: .; size: .; V: TRBV12-5; CDR3: CASGLDTGLGTDTQYF; DNA: TGTGCTAGTGGTTTGGACACAGGGTTAGGCACAGATACGCAGTATTTT
J: TRBJ2-3; D: TRBD1; size: few; V: TRBV5-4; CDR3: CASSLGTGLSTDTQYF; DNA: TGTGCCAGCAGCTTGGGGACAGGACTTAGCACAGATACGCAGTATTTT
J: TRBJ2-7; D: TRBD1; size: .; V: TRBV6-5; CDR3: CASRQGQVSYEQYF; DNA: TGTGCCAGCAGACAAGGACAGGTCTCCTACGAGCAGTACTTC
J: TRBJ2-1; D: TRBD1; size: .; V: TRBV5-6; CDR3: CASSNRDRGMLDEQFF; DNA: TGTGCCAGCAGTAACCGGGACAGGGGAATGTTGGATGAGCAGTTCTTC
J: TRBJ1-2; D: TRBD1; size: .; V: TRBV5-6; CDR3: CASSSGQGNYGYTF; DNA: TGTGCCAGCAGCTCGGGACAGGGAAACTATGGCTACACCTTC
J: TRBJ2-1; D: TRBD2; size: few; V: TRBV19; CDR3: CASSISGGNYNEQFF; DNA: TGTGCCAGTAGTATTAGCGGGGGAAATTACAATGAGCAGTTCTTC
J: TRBJ1-1; D: TRBD1; size: .; V: TRBV5-1; CDR3: CASSSGTANTEAFF; DNA: TGCGCCAGCAGCTCCGGGACAGCGAACACTGAAGCTTTCTTT
J: TRBJ2-1; D: .; size: .; V: TRBV30; CDR3: CAWSVLDISIYNEQFF; DNA: TGTGCCTGGAGTGTATTGGACATCTCGATCTACAATGAGCAGTTCTTC
J: TRBJ1-1; D: .; size: .; V: TRBV21-1; CDR3: CATRQGAKFNYTEAFF; DNA: TGTGCCACCAGACAGGGGGCAAAGTTTAATTACACTGAAGCTTTCTTT
J: TRBJ2-7; D: TRBD2; size: .; V: TRBV28; CDR3: CASSRTSADSYEQYF; DNA: TGTGCCAGCAGCCGGACTAGCGCGGATTCCTACGAGCAGTACTTC
J: TRBJ1-5; D: TRBD1; size: .; V: TRBV28; CDR3: CASSDKGAWGSQPQHF; DNA: TGTGCCAGCAGCGACAAGGGGGCTTGGGGCAGTCAGCCCCAGCATTTT
J: TRBJ1-1; D: TRBD1; size: .; V: TRBV30; CDR3: CAWGTGSTEAFF; DNA: TGTGCCTGGGGGACAGGGAGTACTGAAGCTTTCTTT
J: TRBJ2-1; D: TRBD1; size: .; V: TRBV4-3; CDR3: CASSQEQGPTHNEQFF; DNA: TGCGCCAGCAGCCAAGAACAGGGGCCAACACACAATGAGCAGTTCTTC
J: TRBJ2-7; D: .; size: .; V: TRBV4-1; CDR3: CASSLRAEGEQYF; DNA: TGCGCCAGCAGTCTCAGGGCCGAAGGCGAGCAGTACTTC